A single T cell receptor beta chain is shown here with its context. Its matching antigen is unknown. Unmatched junction bases numbered 6, after V lost 10 bases and J lost 5 bases. From germline, CDR1 is MNHEY and CDR2 SMNVEV (reference sequence). The CDR3 consists of 12 residues. This entry belongs to a study of T-cell memory formation after mild COVID-19. Study observations and caveats: What remained unconfirmed was the SARS-CoV-2 specificity of second-wave clones peaking on day 37. Cross-reactive memory seemingly joined, as some responding clones were found in pre-infection memory.

TCRdb recomputed calls from the 5' RACE reads with MiXCR, one row per CDR3 protein. Altogether a few hundred thousand distinct CDR3 sequences are present, approximately 21% being singletons, with the ten largest covering around an eighth. This TCR was recovered from an adult woman who had mild COVID-19 (a few samples of this study predate the infection). Cell type and time point are not known. Sequenced: PBMCs or a T cell subset sorted from them (not recorded which). The chain recombines TRBV27 with TRBJ2-7, with 9 bases matching TRBD2. This chain's CDR3 is CATGTSYDEQYF. DNA of the CDR3: TGTGCCACAGGGACTAGCTACGACGAGCAGTACTTC.